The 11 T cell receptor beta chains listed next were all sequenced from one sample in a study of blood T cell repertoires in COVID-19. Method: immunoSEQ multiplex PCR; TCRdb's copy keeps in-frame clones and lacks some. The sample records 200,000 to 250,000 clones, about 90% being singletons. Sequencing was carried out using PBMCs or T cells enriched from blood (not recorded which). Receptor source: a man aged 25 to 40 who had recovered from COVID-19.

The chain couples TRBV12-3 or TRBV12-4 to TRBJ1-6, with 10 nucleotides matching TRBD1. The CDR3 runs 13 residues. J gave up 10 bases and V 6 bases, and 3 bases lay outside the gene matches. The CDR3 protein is CASRRQGASPLHF. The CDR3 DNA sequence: TGTGCCAGCAGGCGACAGGGGGCATCACCCCTCCACTTT.

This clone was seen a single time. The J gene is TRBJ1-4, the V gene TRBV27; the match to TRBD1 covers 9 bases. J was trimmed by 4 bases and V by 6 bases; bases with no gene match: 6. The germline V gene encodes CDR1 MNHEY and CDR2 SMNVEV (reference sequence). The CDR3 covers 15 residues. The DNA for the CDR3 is TGTGCCAGCAGACATATGACAGGGGGTAATGAAAAACTGTTTTTT. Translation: CASRHMTGGNEKLFF.

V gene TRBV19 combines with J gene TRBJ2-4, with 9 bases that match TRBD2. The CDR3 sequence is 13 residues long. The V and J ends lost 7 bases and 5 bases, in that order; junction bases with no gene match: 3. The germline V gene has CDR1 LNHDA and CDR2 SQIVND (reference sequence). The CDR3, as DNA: TGTGCCAGTAAATTAGCGGGGGAAAACATTCAGTACTTC. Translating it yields CASKLAGENIQYF.

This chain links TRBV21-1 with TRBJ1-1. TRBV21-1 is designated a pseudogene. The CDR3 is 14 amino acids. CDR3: CASSKPLRNTEAFF. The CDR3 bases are TGTGCCAGCAGCAAACCGCTGCGGAACACTGAAGCTTTCTTT.

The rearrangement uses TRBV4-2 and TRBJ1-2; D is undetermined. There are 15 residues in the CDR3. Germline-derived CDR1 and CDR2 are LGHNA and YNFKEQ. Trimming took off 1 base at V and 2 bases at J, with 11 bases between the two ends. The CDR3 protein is CASSQGNGENYGYTF. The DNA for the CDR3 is TGTGCCAGCAGCCAAGGGAATGGGGAGAACTATGGCTACACCTTC.

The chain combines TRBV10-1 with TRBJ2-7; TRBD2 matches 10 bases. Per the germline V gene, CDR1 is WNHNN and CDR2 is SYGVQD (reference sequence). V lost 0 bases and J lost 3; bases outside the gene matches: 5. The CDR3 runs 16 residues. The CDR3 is CASSESLAGAGYEQYF. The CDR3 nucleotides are TGCGCCAGCAGTGAGTCCCTAGCGGGAGCAGGCTACGAGCAGTACTTC.

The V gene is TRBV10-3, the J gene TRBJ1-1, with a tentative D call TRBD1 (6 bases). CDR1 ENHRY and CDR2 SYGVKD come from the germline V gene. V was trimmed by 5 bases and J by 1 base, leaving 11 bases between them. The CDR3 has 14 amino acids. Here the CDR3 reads CAISPTTGNTEAFF. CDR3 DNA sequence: TGTGCCATCAGTCCTACGACAGGGAACACTGAAGCTTTCTTT.

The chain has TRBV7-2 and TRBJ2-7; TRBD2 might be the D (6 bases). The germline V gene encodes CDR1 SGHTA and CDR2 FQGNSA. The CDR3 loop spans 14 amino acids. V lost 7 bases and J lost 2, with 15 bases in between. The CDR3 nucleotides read TGTGCCAGCACCCCTGGCGGGACGGCCTACGAGCAGTACTTC. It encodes CASTPGGTAYEQYF. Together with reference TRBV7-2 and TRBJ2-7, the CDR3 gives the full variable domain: GAGVSQSPSNKVTEKGKDVELRCDPISGHTALYWYRQSLGQGLEFLIYFQGNSAPDKSGLPSDRFSAERTGGSVSTLTIQRTQQEDSAVYLCASTPGGTAYEQYFGPGTRLTVT.

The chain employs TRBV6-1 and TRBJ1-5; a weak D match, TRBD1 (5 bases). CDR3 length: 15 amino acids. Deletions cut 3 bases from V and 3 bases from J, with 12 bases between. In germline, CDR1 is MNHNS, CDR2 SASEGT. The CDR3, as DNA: TGTGCCAGCAGTGAGCCGGGGGGACTCAATCAGCCCCAGCATTTT. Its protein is CASSEPGGLNQPQHF.

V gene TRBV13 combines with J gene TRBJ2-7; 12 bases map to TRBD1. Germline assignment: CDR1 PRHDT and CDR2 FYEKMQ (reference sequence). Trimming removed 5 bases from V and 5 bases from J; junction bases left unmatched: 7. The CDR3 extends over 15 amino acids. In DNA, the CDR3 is TGTGCCAGCAGCGGGTGGGGACAGGGGGCCCACGAGCAGTACTTC. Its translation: CASSGWGQGAHEQYF.

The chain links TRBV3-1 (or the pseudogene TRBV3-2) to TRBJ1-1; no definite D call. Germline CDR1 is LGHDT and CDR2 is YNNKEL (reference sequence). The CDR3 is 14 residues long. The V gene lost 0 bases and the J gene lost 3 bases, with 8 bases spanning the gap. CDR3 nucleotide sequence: TGTGCCAGCAGCCAAGATCGGGGTTACACTGAAGCTTTCTTT. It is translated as CASSQDRGYTEAFF.